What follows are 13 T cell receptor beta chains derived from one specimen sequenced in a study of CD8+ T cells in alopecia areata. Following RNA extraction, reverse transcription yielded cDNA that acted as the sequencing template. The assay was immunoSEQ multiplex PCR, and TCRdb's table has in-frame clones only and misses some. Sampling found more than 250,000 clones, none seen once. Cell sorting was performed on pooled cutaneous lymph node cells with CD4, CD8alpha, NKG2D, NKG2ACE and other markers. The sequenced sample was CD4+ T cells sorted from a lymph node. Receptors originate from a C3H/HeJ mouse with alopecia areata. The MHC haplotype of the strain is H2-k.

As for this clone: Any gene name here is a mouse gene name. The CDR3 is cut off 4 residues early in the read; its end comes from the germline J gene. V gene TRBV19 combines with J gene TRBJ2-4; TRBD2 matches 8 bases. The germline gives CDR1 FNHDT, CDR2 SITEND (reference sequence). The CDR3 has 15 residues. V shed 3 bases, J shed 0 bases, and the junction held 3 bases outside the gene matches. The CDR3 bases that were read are TGTGCCAGCAGTAGGGGGGGCGCAAGTCAAAAC. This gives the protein CASSRGGASQN. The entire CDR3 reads CASSRGGASQNTLYF.

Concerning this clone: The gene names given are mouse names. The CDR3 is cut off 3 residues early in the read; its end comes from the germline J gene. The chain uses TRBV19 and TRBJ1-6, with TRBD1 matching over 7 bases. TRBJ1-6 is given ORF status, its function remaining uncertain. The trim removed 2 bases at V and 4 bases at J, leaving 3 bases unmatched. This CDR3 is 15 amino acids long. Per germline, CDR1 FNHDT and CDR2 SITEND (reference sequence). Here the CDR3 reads CASSIGTEYNSPLYF. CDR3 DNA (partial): TGTGCCAGCAGTATCGGGACAGAATATAATTCGCCC.

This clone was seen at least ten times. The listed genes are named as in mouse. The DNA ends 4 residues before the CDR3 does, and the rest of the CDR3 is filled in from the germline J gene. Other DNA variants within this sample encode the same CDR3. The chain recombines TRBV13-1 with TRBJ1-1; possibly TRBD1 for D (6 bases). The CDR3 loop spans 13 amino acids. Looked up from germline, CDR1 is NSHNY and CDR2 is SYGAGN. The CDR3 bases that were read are TGTGCCAGCAGTGATGCGGGACAAACA. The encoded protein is CASSDAGQT. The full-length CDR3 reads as CASSDAGQTEVFF.

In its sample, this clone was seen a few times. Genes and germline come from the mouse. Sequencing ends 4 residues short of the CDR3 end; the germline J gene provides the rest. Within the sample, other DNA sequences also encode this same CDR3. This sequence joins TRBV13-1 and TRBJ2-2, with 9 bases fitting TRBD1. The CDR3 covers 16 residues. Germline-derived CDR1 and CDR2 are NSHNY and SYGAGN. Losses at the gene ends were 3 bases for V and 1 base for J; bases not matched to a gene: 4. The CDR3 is CASSVPGQGNTGQLYF. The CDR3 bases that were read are TGTGCCAGCAGTGTACCGGGACAGGGAAACACCGGG.

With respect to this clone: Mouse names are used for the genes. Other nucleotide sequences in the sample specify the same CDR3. The CDR3 reads CASRTGGAETLYF. The CDR3 bases that were read are TGTGCTAGCCGGACAGGGGGAGCAGAA. The rearrangement links TRBV29 to TRBJ2-3, with TRBD1 matching 10 bases. The read falls 4 residues short of the CDR3 end, and the missing part is taken from the germline J gene. Germline CDR1 is MSHET and CDR2 is SYDVDS. The CDR3 is 13 amino acids. The V gene end was trimmed by 8 bases and the J gene end by 3 bases; junction bases not matched to a gene: 2.

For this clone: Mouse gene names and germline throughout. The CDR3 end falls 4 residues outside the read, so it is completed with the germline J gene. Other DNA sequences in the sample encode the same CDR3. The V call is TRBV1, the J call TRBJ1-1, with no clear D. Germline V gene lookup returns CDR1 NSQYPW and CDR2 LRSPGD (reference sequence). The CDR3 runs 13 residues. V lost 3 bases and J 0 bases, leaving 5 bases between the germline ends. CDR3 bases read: TGCACCTGCAGTGCGCCTGCAAACACA. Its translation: CTCSAPANT. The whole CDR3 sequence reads CTCSAPANTEVFF.

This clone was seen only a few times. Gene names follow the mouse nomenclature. The CDR3 is CASSLGQGNTGQLYF. CDR3 DNA (partial): TGTGCCAGCAGCCTGGGACAGGGTAACACCGGG. V is TRBV14 and J is TRBJ2-2; 9 nucleotides align to TRBD1. The CDR3 end lies 4 residues beyond the end of the read and is filled in from the germline J gene. The CDR3 extends over 15 amino acids. V was pared by 5 bases and J by 2 bases, with 4 bases of the junction left unmatched. Germline CDR1 and CDR2: SGHDT and FRDEAV.

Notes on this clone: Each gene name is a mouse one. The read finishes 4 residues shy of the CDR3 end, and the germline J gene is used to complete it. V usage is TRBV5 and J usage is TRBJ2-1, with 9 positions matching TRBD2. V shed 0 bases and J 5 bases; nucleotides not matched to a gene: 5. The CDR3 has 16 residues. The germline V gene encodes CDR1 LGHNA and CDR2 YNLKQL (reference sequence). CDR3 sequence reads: CASSQDRGLGNAEQFF. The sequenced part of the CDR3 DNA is TGTGCCAGCAGCCAAGATCGTGGACTGGGGAATGCT.

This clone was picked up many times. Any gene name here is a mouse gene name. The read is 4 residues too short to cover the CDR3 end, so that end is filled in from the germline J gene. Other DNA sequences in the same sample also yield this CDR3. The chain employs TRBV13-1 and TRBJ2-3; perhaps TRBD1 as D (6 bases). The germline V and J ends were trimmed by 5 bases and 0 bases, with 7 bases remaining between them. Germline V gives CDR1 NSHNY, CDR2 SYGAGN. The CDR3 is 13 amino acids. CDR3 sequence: CASRDRSAETLYF. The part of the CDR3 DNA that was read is TGTGCCAGCAGGGACAGAAGTGCAGAA.

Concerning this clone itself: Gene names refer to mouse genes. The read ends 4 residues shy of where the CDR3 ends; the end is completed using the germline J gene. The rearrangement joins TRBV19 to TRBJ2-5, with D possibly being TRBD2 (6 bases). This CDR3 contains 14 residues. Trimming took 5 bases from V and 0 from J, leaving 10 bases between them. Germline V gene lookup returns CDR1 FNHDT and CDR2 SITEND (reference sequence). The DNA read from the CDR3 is TGTGCCAGCAGCAATGGGGGTAACCAAGAC. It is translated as CASSNGGNQD. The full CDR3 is CASSNGGNQDTQYF.

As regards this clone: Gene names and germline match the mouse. The CDR3 DNA, read in part, is TGTGCCAGCAGTTTCGGCACTGGGGGTCCCTCCTAT. This encodes CASSFGTGGPSY. The entire CDR3 reads CASSFGTGGPSYEQYF. This chain joins TRBV13-1 and TRBJ2-7; 8 bases agree with TRBD2. The CDR3 end is not reached by the read, which stops 4 residues before it; the germline J gene fills it in. Germline CDR1 reads NSHNY; CDR2 reads SYGAGN. J lost 0 bases, V lost 4 bases, and 9 bases had no gene match. The CDR3 runs 16 residues.

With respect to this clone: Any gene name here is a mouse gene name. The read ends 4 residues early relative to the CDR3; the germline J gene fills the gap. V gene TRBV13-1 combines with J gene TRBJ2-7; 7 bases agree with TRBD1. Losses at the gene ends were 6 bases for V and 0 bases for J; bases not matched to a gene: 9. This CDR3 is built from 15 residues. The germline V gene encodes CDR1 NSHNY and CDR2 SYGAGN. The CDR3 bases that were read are TGTGCCAGCAACCGGGACAGATTAAACTCCTAT. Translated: CASNRDRLNSY. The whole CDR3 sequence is CASNRDRLNSYEQYF.

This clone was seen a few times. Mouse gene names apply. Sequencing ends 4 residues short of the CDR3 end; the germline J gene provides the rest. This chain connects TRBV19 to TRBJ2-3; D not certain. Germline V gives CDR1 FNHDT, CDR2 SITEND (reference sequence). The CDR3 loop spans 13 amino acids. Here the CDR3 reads CASSITWRETLYF. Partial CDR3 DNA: TGTGCCAGCAGTATAACCTGGAGAGAA.